This T cell receptor beta chain emerged from a study of blood T cell repertoires in COVID-19 (dated by TCRdb to 2018 to 2021). The study in broad terms: Samples from collaborators originated in the United States, Italy and Spain and spanned both the acute and convalescent phases of COVID-19. The prospective study material was composed of cDNA or gDNA derived from T cells, B-cell-depleted T cells, or PBMCs. Subjects who had been exposed to COVID-19, were actively infected with it, or had recovered from it provided the deeply sampled blood TCRbeta repertoires that made up the dataset. The repertoires were released in a freely available public database intended as a resource for research on the immune response to SARS-CoV-2. Samples were obtained from the ongoing ImmuneRACE study (first 160 participants) and from 1,254 subjects provided by 6 global collaborators. Nearly every sample came with metadata listing a de-identified subject ID, COVID-19 status, age in years and sex. Where available, HLA class I and class II types were obtained from metadata supplied by the sample provider rather than from assay-based typing. What the research found in general, with its limitations: The quantity of clinical and demographic metadata differed by source and by participant and was supplied without curation.

Collaborating institutions collected whole blood in K2EDTA tubes following their own protocols. For TCRbeta analysis, collaborator samples were shipped as frozen whole blood, as isolated PBMCs, or as DNA extracted from either sample type. Turning to this clone: Its target antigen remains unknown. No base-level quality is on record; no much larger clone is a single base apart.

The immunoSEQ Assay, a bias-controlled multiplex PCR, was used to amplify TCRbeta CDR3 regions from genomic DNA. From the authors' description of their analysis: Nucleated cell counts per sample were estimated from amplification of reference gene primers within the assay. Sequence reads were collapsed and filtered to measure the absolute abundance of every unique TCRbeta CDR3 rearrangement. For each sample, productive Simpson clonality was calculated as the square root of Simpson's diversity index across productive rearrangements. This is the immuneACCESS table as TCRdb keeps it, with only in-frame sequences that have V and J called. A part of the clones is gone; compared with another copy, unresolved V genes explain less than half, and the rest is unexplained. V, J and clone size are those of that table, while D and trimming were read from the DNA. This sample is represented by 250,000 to 400,000 clones; more than 75% of them were singletons. The ten largest clones add up to 1% of the sample.

From the germline V gene, CDR1 is SGHVS and CDR2 is FNYEAQ. The CDR3, cysteine through phenylalanine, is 14 amino acids long. Only CDR3 DNA remains: 42 bases, in frame from the first base. V drops 5 bases and J drops 3 bases, leaving 14 bases in between. This clonotype was obtained from a man aged 50 to 60 with active or convalescent COVID-19. The sequencing input was peripheral blood. The chain uses TRBV7-6 and TRBJ2-7; 7 matching bases give a weak D call of TRBD1. The nucleotide sequence reads as follows: TGTGCCAGCAGCCGGCGACAGGGAGGCTACGAGCAGTACTTC. Its product reads: CASSRRQGGYEQYF.